This T cell receptor (beta chain) stems from a study of blood T cell repertoires in COVID-19. Per germline, CDR1 SGHTA and CDR2 FQGNSA. V was clipped by 2 bases and J by 2 bases, with 6 bases between them. The CDR3 covers 13 residues. Authors' processing steps: How many nucleated cells were present was estimated from reference gene primer amplification. Profiled with immunoSEQ multiplex PCR; TCRdb holds only in-frame clones, not every one. D and trimming come from the DNA, and the V and J calls and clone size come from that table. The repertoire holds 300,000 to 350,000 clones, with under 95% as singletons.

Sequenced sample: peripheral blood. The source is a young woman who had recovered from COVID-19. This chain uses TRBV7-2 with TRBJ1-2, with no clear D. As DNA, the CDR3 is TGTGCCAGCAGCTTACGAGGGAACTATGGCTACACCTTC. Its protein is CASSLRGNYGYTF.